Below, one TCR beta chain is given with its context. Its antigen is currently unknown. Trimming took 4 bases from V and 8 from J, leaving 9 bases between them. The germline V gene encodes CDR1 LGHNA and CDR2 YNFKEQ. This CDR3 has 12 amino acids. This record belongs to a study of T cell responses to AZD1222 COVID-19 vaccine. Study overall: Second-dose groups at about 4 or about 12 weeks were pooled. The study, taken as a whole, reports: Baseline serology detected seropositivity in only six or seven AZD1222 recipients. When two AZD1222 doses had been given, Spike-specific TCR breadth and depth rose. Among vaccine-associated CD4 TCRs, coverage spanned spike, with dominance at 160-218 and 743-854.

Measured with immunoSEQ multiplex PCR; TCRdb has only the in-frame clones, and not every one. Here the sample spans 110,000 to 150,000 clones, roughly 90% being singletons. J is TRBJ2-1 and V is TRBV4-2; tentative D call: TRBD2 (6 bases). The sequences come from peripheral blood, collected on day 0 of AZD1222 vaccination. The TCR comes from an adult in good health. The CDR3 region is CASSLPGDEQFF. CDR3 DNA sequence: TGTGCCAGCAGCCTCCCGGGGGATGAGCAGTTCTTC.